These T cell receptor beta chains were read from a single sample in a study of shared clonotypes between healthy human individuals. This table comes from immunoSEQ multiplex PCR, and its TCRdb copy is limited to in-frame clones, with some not included. Here the sample spans millions of clones, roughly nine tenths being singletons. Specimen: naive CD4+ T cells sorted from blood. Every receptor here comes from a man aged 18 to 30 in good health. CDR3s include the opening cysteine and the closing phenylalanine or tryptophan. The order of the fields is D gene, clone size, J gene, V gene, CDR3 DNA, CDR3 protein. A D gene is named only where the DNA matches it firmly. Size tells how often a clone was seen (once, few, many) or the class of an expanded clone, and some rows leave it out.

d_call: TRBD2; clone_size: NA; j_call: TRBJ2-1; v_call: TRBV28; cdr3_nt: TGTGCCAGCAGTGTTGGGACTAGCGGGGGGATCTCCTACAATGAGCAGTTCTTC; cdr3_aa: CASSVGTSGGISYNEQFF
d_call: NA; clone_size: NA; j_call: TRBJ1-1; v_call: TRBV19; cdr3_nt: TGTGCCAGTAGCGCCCCAGAAGTAAACACTGAAGCTTTCTTT; cdr3_aa: CASSAPEVNTEAFF
d_call: TRBD1; clone_size: NA; j_call: TRBJ2-7; v_call: TRBV5-5; cdr3_nt: TGTGCCAGCAGCTTATTAGTGGACAGGGGGCCCTACGAGCAGTACTTC; cdr3_aa: CASSLLVDRGPYEQYF
d_call: TRBD1; clone_size: NA; j_call: TRBJ2-7; v_call: TRBV6-5; cdr3_nt: TGTGCCAGCAGTCAGACAGGGGCCCCCTACGAGCAGTACTTC; cdr3_aa: CASSQTGAPYEQYF
d_call: TRBD1; clone_size: NA; j_call: TRBJ2-7; v_call: TRBV7-8; cdr3_nt: TGTGCCAGCAGCTTAAGGGCCGGGACAGGGGAGAGCGAGCAGTACTTC; cdr3_aa: CASSLRAGTGESEQYF
d_call: NA; clone_size: NA; j_call: TRBJ2-5; v_call: TRBV19; cdr3_nt: TGTGCCAGTAGTATAGGGCAGGGAAGTTCGAAGACCCAGTACTTC; cdr3_aa: CASSIGQGSSKTQYF
d_call: NA; clone_size: NA; j_call: TRBJ1-2; v_call: TRBV5-1; cdr3_nt: TGCGCCAGCAGCCCGAGTGGGGAGATCGCTAACTATGGCTACACCTTC; cdr3_aa: CASSPSGEIANYGYTF
d_call: NA; clone_size: NA; j_call: TRBJ1-5; v_call: TRBV6-6; cdr3_nt: TGTGCCAGCAGTTATAGCGGGGTCTATCAGCCCCAGCATTTT; cdr3_aa: CASSYSGVYQPQHF
d_call: TRBD2; clone_size: NA; j_call: TRBJ2-2; v_call: TRBV19; cdr3_nt: TGTGCCAGTAGCCATAGGAGCGGGATGAACACCGGGGAGCTGTTTTTT; cdr3_aa: CASSHRSGMNTGELFF
d_call: NA; clone_size: NA; j_call: TRBJ2-5; v_call: TRBV28; cdr3_nt: TGTGCCAGCAGGAAACAGGTCCAAGAGACCCAGTACTTC; cdr3_aa: CASRKQVQETQYF
d_call: NA; clone_size: NA; j_call: TRBJ2-6; v_call: TRBV6-5; cdr3_nt: TGTGCCAGCAGAGCCGCTGGGGCCAACGTCCTGACTTTC; cdr3_aa: CASRAAGANVLTF
d_call: TRBD1; clone_size: NA; j_call: TRBJ2-3; v_call: TRBV6-1; cdr3_nt: TGTGCCAGCAGCGAACAACAGGGGACCTCCACAGATACGCAGTATTTT; cdr3_aa: CASSEQQGTSTDTQYF
d_call: NA; clone_size: once; j_call: TRBJ2-3; v_call: TRBV4-3; cdr3_nt: TGCGCCAGCAGCCAGTACTACGCAGATACGCAGTATTTT; cdr3_aa: CASSQYYADTQYF
d_call: TRBD2; clone_size: NA; j_call: TRBJ2-7; v_call: TRBV5-4; cdr3_nt: TGTGCCAGCAGCTTGGCGGGGGGGTCCACCTACGAGCAGTACTTC; cdr3_aa: CASSLAGGSTYEQYF
d_call: NA; clone_size: NA; j_call: TRBJ2-3; v_call: TRBV28; cdr3_nt: TGTGCCAGCAGTTTATGGGAGAGCACAGATACGCAGTATTTT; cdr3_aa: CASSLWESTDTQYF
d_call: TRBD2; clone_size: NA; j_call: TRBJ2-7; v_call: TRBV5-4; cdr3_nt: TGTGCCAGCAGCTTGGACGGGGGGGCTCGGGAGCAGTACTTC; cdr3_aa: CASSLDGGAREQYF
d_call: NA; clone_size: NA; j_call: TRBJ2-4; v_call: TRBV5-1; cdr3_nt: TGCGCCAGCAGCTCCGGGTCCCGGGACTCAAACATTCAGTACTTC; cdr3_aa: CASSSGSRDSNIQYF
d_call: TRBD1; clone_size: NA; j_call: TRBJ2-7; v_call: TRBV28; cdr3_nt: TGTGCCAGCAGGGGGATGGGACAGGGGTCCTACGAGCAGTACTTC; cdr3_aa: CASRGMGQGSYEQYF
d_call: TRBD1; clone_size: NA; j_call: TRBJ1-2; v_call: TRBV6-5; cdr3_nt: TGTGCCAGCAGTCCGAGGACAGGGAACTATGGCTACACCTTC; cdr3_aa: CASSPRTGNYGYTF
d_call: TRBD1; clone_size: few; j_call: TRBJ1-2; v_call: TRBV7-9; cdr3_nt: TGTGCCAGCAGCTCCACAGGGGCTTACTCCTATGGCTACACCTTC; cdr3_aa: CASSSTGAYSYGYTF
d_call: NA; clone_size: NA; j_call: TRBJ2-2; v_call: TRBV18; cdr3_nt: TGTGCCAGCTCATGGGGCGAGAGCGGGGAGCTGTTTTTT; cdr3_aa: CASSWGESGELFF
d_call: NA; clone_size: NA; j_call: TRBJ1-2; v_call: TRBV18; cdr3_nt: TGTGCCAGCTCATCGGCGCGGGGGGTTGACTATGGCTACACCTTC; cdr3_aa: CASSSARGVDYGYTF
d_call: NA; clone_size: NA; j_call: TRBJ1-3; v_call: TRBV9; cdr3_nt: TGTGCCAGCAGCCAGGGTCTTGAATCCGGAAACACCATATATTTT; cdr3_aa: CASSQGLESGNTIYF
d_call: TRBD1; clone_size: NA; j_call: TRBJ1-5; v_call: TRBV18; cdr3_nt: TGTGCCAGCTCACCAGAGACAGGGCTTCAGCCCCAGCATTTT; cdr3_aa: CASSPETGLQPQHF
d_call: NA; clone_size: NA; j_call: TRBJ2-5; v_call: TRBV15; cdr3_nt: TGTGCCACCAGCAGAGCTTACTCCGCGGCCCAGTACTTC; cdr3_aa: CATSRAYSAAQYF
d_call: TRBD1; clone_size: NA; j_call: TRBJ2-7; v_call: TRBV5-1; cdr3_nt: TGCGCCAGCAGCTCGACAGGGGGCAACTACGAGCAGTACTTC; cdr3_aa: CASSSTGGNYEQYF
d_call: NA; clone_size: NA; j_call: TRBJ2-7; v_call: TRBV7-2; cdr3_nt: TGTGCCAGCAGGACCCCCCGGGACGGTGGCTACGAGCAGTACTTC; cdr3_aa: CASRTPRDGGYEQYF
d_call: TRBD2; clone_size: few; j_call: TRBJ2-1; v_call: TRBV10-1; cdr3_nt: TGCGCCAGCAGTGAGTCGCTGGGGACTAGCGGGAGCATGAATGAGCAGTTCTTC; cdr3_aa: CASSESLGTSGSMNEQFF
d_call: NA; clone_size: NA; j_call: TRBJ2-6; v_call: TRBV7-2; cdr3_nt: TGTGCCAGCAGCCCCCAGGGGTCCTCCATCTTCTCTGGGGCCAACGTCCTGACTTTC; cdr3_aa: CASSPQGSSIFSGANVLTF
d_call: NA; clone_size: NA; j_call: TRBJ2-5; v_call: TRBV19; cdr3_nt: TGTGCCAGTAGTCCCGGGACTGGACAAGAGACCCAGTACTTC; cdr3_aa: CASSPGTGQETQYF
d_call: TRBD1; clone_size: NA; j_call: TRBJ1-1; v_call: TRBV7-9; cdr3_nt: TGTGCCAGCAGCTTAGGTAGCAGGGGGACCTTGAACACTGAAGCTTTCTTT; cdr3_aa: CASSLGSRGTLNTEAFF
d_call: NA; clone_size: NA; j_call: TRBJ2-2; v_call: TRBV1; cdr3_nt: TGCACCAGCAGCCAAGCTGGTTCTGAGAACACCGGGGAGCTGTTTTTT; cdr3_aa: CTSSQAGSENTGELFF
d_call: NA; clone_size: NA; j_call: TRBJ1-6; v_call: TRBV18; cdr3_nt: TGTGCCAGCTCACCACCGAGGGTGCTAAATTCACCCCTCCACTTT; cdr3_aa: CASSPPRVLNSPLHF
d_call: TRBD1; clone_size: NA; j_call: TRBJ2-7; v_call: TRBV5-1; cdr3_nt: TGCGCCAGCAGCTTGGGGTTTGGTGACAGGGCTACCTACGAGCAGTACTTC; cdr3_aa: CASSLGFGDRATYEQYF
d_call: NA; clone_size: NA; j_call: TRBJ1-5; v_call: TRBV19; cdr3_nt: TGTGCCAGTAGTATGGTGGCGAAGGGACGGCAGCCCCAGCATTTT; cdr3_aa: CASSMVAKGRQPQHF
d_call: NA; clone_size: NA; j_call: TRBJ2-2; v_call: TRBV11-2; cdr3_nt: TGTGCCAGCACCCTACGGGCGTGGGGGTTCAACACCGGGGAGCTGTTTTTT; cdr3_aa: CASTLRAWGFNTGELFF
d_call: TRBD1; clone_size: NA; j_call: TRBJ2-2; v_call: TRBV9; cdr3_nt: TGTGCCAGCAGCGTAGTCTCAGGGGGAAACACCGGGGAGCTGTTTTTT; cdr3_aa: CASSVVSGGNTGELFF
d_call: TRBD2; clone_size: NA; j_call: TRBJ2-3; v_call: TRBV7-9; cdr3_nt: TGTGCCAGCAGCCCCCGGGGGGGAGTCACAGATACGCAGTATTTT; cdr3_aa: CASSPRGGVTDTQYF
d_call: NA; clone_size: NA; j_call: TRBJ1-5; v_call: TRBV19; cdr3_nt: TGTGCCACTAAGGACAGCAATCAGCCCCAGCATTTT; cdr3_aa: CATKDSNQPQHF
d_call: NA; clone_size: NA; j_call: TRBJ2-2; v_call: TRBV5-4; cdr3_nt: TGTGCCAGCAGCTTGAGCCACCAGAACACCGGGGAGCTGTTTTTT; cdr3_aa: CASSLSHQNTGELFF
d_call: NA; clone_size: NA; j_call: TRBJ2-5; v_call: TRBV28; cdr3_nt: TGTGCCAGCAGTTTTGGGGGGCCTCAAGAGACCCAGTACTTC; cdr3_aa: CASSFGGPQETQYF